This record covers a single T cell receptor (beta chain). Its antigen is not identified. The CDR3 runs 14 residues. CDR1 is SGDLS, CDR2 YYNGEE, per germline. Extractions gave at least 5 micrograms of total RNA per sample. The data belong to a study of blood T cells in healthy people across ages. Overall study results and limits: Both higher diversity and more naive CD4+ cells marked long-lived donors when set against aged donors.

Then a second PCR, running roughly 7 to 11 cycles, was carried out with a sample-barcoded 5' primer and a J-beta primer mix. Unique molecular identifiers of 12 random nucleotides labeled each cDNA. In TCRdb, the 5' RACE reads were re-called with MiXCR into one record per CDR3 protein. The sample contains around 1,500,000 distinct CDR3 sequences, approximately 40% of which appear only once. The chain links TRBV9 to TRBJ2-4, with D uncertain. Matching the DNA end better, TRBJ2-5 makes the J call doubtful. Material for sequencing was blood. The clonotype originates from a woman aged 18-29 years in good health. CDR3 sequence: CASSVGGIGETQYF. DNA of the CDR3: TGTGCCAGCAGCGTAGGTGGGATCGGAGAGACCCAGTACTTC.